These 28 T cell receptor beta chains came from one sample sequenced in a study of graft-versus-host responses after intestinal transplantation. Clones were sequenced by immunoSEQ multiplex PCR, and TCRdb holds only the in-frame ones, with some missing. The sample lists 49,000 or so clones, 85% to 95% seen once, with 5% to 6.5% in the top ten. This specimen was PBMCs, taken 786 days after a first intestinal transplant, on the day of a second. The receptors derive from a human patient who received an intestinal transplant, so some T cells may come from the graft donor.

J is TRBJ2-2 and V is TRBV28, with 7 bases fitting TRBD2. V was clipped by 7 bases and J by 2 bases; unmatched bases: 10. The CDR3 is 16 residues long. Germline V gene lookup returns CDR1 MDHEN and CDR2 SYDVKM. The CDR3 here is CASNGLADLNTGELFF. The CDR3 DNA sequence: TGTGCCAGCAATGGCCTAGCGGACTTAAACACCGGGGAGCTGTTTTTT.

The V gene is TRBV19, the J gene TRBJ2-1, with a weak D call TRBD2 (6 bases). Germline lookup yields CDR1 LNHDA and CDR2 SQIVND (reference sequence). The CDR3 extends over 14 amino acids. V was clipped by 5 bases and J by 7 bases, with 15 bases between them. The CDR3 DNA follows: TGTGCCAGTAGTGTCGGGACTCAGGTGAATGAGCAGTTCTTC. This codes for CASSVGTQVNEQFF.

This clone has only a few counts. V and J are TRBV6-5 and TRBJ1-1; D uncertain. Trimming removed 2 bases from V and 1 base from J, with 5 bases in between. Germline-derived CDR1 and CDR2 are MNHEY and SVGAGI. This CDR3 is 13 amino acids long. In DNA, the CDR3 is TGTGCCAGCAGTTACGGGGAGAACACTGAAGCTTTCTTT. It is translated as CASSYGENTEAFF.

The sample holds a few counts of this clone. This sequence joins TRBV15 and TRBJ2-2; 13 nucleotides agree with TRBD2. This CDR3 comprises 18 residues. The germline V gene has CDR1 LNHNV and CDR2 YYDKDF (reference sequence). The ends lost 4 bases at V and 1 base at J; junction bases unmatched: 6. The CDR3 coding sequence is TGTGCCACCAGCACACCGACTAGCGGGAGGTTGAACACCGGGGAGCTGTTTTTT. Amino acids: CATSTPTSGRLNTGELFF.

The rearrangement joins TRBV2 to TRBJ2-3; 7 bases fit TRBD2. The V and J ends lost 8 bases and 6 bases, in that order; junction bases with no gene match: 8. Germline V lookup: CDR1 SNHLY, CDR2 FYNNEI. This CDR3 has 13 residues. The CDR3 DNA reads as TGTGCCAGCTTAGGTGGGAGGGGTGATACGCAGTATTTT. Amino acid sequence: CASLGGRGDTQYF.

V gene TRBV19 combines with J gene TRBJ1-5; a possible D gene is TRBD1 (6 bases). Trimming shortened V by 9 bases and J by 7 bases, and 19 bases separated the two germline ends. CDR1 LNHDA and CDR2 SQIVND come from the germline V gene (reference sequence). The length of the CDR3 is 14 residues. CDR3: CASKRAGVDQPQHF. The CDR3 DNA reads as TGTGCCAGCAAAAGGGCAGGGGTGGACCAGCCCCAGCATTTT.

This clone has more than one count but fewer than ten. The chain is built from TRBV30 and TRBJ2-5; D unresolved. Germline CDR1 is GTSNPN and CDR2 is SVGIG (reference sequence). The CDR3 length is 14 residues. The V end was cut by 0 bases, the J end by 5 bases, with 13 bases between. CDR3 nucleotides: TGTGCCTGGAGTGTGACGTCCCGGTGGGAGACCCAGTACTTC. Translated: CAWSVTSRWETQYF.

The CDR3 nucleotides are TGTGCCAGTAGTATCGGGGCGGTAGCCTACAATGAGCAGTTCTTC. It specifies CASSIGAVAYNEQFF. The chain joins TRBV19 to TRBJ2-1; tentatively, D is TRBD1 or TRBD2 (5 bases each). Germline values: CDR1 LNHDA, CDR2 SQIVND (reference sequence). V dropped 3 bases and J dropped 2 bases, with 11 bases sitting between them. This CDR3 is 15 amino acids long.

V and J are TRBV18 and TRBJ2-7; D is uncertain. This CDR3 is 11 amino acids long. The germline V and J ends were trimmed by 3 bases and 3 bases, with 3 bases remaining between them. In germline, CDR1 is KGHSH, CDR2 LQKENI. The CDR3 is CASSPGYEQYF. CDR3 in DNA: TGTGCCAGCTCACCTGGCTACGAGCAGTACTTC. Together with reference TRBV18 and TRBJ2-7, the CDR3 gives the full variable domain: NAGVMQNPRHLVRRRGQEARLRCSPMKGHSHVYWYRQLPEEGLKFMVYLQKENIIDESGMPKERFSAEFPKEGPSILRIQQVVRGDSAAYFCASSPGYEQYFGPGTRLTVT.

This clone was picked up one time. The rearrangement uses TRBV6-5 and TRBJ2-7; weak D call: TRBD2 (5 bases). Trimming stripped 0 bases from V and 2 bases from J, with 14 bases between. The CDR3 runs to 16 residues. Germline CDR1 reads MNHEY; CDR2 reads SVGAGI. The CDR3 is CASSYSASRFPYEQYF. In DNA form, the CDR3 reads TGTGCCAGCAGTTACTCGGCTAGCAGGTTCCCCTACGAGCAGTACTTC.

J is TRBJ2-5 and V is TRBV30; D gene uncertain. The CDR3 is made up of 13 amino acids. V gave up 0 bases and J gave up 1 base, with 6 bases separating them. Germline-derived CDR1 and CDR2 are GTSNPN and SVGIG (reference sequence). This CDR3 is CAWSVTSQETQYF. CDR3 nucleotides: TGTGCCTGGAGTGTAACCAGCCAAGAGACCCAGTACTTC.

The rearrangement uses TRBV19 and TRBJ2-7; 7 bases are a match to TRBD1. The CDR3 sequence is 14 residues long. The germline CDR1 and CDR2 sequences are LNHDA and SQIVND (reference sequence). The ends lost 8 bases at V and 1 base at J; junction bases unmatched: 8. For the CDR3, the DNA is TGTGCCAGTTCAAAGGGACAGACATCCTACGAGCAGTACTTC. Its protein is CASSKGQTSYEQYF.

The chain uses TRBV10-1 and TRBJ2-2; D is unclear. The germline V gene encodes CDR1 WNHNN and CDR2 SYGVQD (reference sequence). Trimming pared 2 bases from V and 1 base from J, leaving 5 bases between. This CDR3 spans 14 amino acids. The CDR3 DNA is TGCGCCAGCAGTGAGATGAGGAACACCGGGGAGCTGTTTTTT. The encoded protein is CASSEMRNTGELFF.

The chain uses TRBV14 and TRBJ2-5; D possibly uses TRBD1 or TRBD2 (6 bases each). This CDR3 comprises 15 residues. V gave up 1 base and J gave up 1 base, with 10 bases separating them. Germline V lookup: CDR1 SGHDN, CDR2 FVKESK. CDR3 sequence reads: CASSQVKGGQETQYF. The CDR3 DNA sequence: TGTGCCAGCAGCCAAGTCAAGGGGGGCCAAGAGACCCAGTACTTC.

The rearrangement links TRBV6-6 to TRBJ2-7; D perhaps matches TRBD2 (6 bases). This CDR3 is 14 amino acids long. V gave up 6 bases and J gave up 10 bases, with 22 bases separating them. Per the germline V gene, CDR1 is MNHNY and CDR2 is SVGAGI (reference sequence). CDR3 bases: TGTGCCAGCAGAGTCGGACTATCAAGCCCATCCCAGTACTTC. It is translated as CASRVGLSSPSQYF.

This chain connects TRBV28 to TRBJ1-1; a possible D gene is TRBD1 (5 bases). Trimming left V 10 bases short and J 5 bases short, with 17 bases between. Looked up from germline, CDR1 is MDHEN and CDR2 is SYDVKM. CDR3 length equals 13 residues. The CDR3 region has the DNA TGTGCCATTCTGGGGGTGGAAAAAACTGAAGCTTTCTTT. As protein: CAILGVEKTEAFF.

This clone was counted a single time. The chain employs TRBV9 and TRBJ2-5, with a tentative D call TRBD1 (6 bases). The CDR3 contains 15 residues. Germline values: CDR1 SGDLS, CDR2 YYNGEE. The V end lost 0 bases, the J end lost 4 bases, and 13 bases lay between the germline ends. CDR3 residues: CASSVVGRGGETQYF. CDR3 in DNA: TGTGCCAGCAGCGTAGTCGGAAGAGGGGGAGAGACCCAGTACTTC. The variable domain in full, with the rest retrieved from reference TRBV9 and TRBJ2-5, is DSGVTQTPKHLITATGQRVTLRCSPRSGDLSVYWYQQSLDQGLQFLIQYYNGEERAKGNILERFSAQQFPDLHSELNLSSLELGDSALYFCASSVVGRGGETQYFGPGTRLLVL.

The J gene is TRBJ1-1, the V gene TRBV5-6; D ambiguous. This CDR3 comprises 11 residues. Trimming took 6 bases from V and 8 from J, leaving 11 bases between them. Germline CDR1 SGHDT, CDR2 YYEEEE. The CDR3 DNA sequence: TGTGCCAGCAACTCCGGGATCGAAGCTTTCTTT. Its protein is CASNSGIEAFF.

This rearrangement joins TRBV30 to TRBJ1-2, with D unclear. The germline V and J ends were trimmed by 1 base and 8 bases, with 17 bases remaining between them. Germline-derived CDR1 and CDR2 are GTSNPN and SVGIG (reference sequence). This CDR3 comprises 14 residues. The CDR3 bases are TGTGCCTGGAGTGATCCCCCCGATAGACGCGGCTACACCTTC. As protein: CAWSDPPDRRGYTF.

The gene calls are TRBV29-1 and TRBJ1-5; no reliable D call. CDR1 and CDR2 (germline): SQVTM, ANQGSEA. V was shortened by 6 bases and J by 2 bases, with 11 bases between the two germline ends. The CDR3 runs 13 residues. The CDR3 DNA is TGCAGCGTCCAGGACCAAGGCAATCAGCCCCAGCATTTT. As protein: CSVQDQGNQPQHF.

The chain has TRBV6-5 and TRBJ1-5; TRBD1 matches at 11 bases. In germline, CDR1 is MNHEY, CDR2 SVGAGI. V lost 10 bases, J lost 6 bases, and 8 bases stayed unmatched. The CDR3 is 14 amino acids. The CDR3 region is CATRVGTGGQPQHF. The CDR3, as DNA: TGTGCCACCAGAGTCGGGACAGGGGGTCAGCCCCAGCATTTT.

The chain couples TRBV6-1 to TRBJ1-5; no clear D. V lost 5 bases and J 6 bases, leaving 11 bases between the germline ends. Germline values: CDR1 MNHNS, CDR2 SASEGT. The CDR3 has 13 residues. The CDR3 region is CASSTRLAQPQHF. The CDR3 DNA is TGTGCCAGCAGTACTCGGCTAGCTCAGCCCCAGCATTTT.

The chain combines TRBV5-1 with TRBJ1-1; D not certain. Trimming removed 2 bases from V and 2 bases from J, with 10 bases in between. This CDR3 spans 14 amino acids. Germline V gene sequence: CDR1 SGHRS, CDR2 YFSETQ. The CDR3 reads CASSFGGFNTEAFF. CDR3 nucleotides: TGCGCCAGCAGCTTCGGAGGGTTCAACACTGAAGCTTTCTTT.

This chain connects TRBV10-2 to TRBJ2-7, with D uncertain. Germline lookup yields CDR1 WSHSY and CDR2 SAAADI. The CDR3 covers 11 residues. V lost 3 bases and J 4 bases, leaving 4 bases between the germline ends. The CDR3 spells CASSDGYEQYF. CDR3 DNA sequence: TGCGCCAGCAGTGATGGGTACGAGCAGTACTTC.

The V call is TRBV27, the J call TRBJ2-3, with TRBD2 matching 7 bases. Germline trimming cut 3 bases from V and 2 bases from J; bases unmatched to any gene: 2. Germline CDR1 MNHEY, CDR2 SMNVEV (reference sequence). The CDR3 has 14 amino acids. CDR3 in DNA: TGTGCCAGCAGTTTTGGGACTACCACAGATACGCAGTATTTT. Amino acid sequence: CASSFGTTTDTQYF.

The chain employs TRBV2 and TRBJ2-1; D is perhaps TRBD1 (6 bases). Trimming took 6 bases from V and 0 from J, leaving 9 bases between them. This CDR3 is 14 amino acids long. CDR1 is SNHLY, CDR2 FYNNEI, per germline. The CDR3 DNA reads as TGTGCCAGCAGCCAGGGGAGCTCCTACAATGAGCAGTTCTTC. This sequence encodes CASSQGSSYNEQFF.

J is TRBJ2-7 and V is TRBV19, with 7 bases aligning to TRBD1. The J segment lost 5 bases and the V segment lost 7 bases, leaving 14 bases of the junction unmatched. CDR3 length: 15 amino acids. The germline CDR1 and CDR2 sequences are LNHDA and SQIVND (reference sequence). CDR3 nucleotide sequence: TGTGCCAGTAAGAGGAACCCAGGGGGTGAGGACGAGCAGTACTTC. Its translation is CASKRNPGGEDEQYF. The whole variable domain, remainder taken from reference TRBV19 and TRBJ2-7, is DGGITQSPKYLFRKEGQNVTLSCEQNLNHDAMYWYRQDPGQGLRLIYYSQIVNDFQKGDIAEGYSVSREKKESFPLTVTSAQKNPTAFYLCASKRNPGGEDEQYFGPGTRLTVT.

CDR3 sequence reads: CASSEFGAGNTIYF. The CDR3 coding sequence is TGTGCCAGCAGTGAATTTGGGGCCGGAAACACCATATATTTT. This rearrangement joins TRBV25-1 to TRBJ1-3, with D possibly being TRBD1 (5 bases). V was pared by 1 base and J by 4 bases, with 8 bases between. CDR1 MGHDK and CDR2 SYGVNS come from the germline V gene. The CDR3 extends over 14 amino acids.